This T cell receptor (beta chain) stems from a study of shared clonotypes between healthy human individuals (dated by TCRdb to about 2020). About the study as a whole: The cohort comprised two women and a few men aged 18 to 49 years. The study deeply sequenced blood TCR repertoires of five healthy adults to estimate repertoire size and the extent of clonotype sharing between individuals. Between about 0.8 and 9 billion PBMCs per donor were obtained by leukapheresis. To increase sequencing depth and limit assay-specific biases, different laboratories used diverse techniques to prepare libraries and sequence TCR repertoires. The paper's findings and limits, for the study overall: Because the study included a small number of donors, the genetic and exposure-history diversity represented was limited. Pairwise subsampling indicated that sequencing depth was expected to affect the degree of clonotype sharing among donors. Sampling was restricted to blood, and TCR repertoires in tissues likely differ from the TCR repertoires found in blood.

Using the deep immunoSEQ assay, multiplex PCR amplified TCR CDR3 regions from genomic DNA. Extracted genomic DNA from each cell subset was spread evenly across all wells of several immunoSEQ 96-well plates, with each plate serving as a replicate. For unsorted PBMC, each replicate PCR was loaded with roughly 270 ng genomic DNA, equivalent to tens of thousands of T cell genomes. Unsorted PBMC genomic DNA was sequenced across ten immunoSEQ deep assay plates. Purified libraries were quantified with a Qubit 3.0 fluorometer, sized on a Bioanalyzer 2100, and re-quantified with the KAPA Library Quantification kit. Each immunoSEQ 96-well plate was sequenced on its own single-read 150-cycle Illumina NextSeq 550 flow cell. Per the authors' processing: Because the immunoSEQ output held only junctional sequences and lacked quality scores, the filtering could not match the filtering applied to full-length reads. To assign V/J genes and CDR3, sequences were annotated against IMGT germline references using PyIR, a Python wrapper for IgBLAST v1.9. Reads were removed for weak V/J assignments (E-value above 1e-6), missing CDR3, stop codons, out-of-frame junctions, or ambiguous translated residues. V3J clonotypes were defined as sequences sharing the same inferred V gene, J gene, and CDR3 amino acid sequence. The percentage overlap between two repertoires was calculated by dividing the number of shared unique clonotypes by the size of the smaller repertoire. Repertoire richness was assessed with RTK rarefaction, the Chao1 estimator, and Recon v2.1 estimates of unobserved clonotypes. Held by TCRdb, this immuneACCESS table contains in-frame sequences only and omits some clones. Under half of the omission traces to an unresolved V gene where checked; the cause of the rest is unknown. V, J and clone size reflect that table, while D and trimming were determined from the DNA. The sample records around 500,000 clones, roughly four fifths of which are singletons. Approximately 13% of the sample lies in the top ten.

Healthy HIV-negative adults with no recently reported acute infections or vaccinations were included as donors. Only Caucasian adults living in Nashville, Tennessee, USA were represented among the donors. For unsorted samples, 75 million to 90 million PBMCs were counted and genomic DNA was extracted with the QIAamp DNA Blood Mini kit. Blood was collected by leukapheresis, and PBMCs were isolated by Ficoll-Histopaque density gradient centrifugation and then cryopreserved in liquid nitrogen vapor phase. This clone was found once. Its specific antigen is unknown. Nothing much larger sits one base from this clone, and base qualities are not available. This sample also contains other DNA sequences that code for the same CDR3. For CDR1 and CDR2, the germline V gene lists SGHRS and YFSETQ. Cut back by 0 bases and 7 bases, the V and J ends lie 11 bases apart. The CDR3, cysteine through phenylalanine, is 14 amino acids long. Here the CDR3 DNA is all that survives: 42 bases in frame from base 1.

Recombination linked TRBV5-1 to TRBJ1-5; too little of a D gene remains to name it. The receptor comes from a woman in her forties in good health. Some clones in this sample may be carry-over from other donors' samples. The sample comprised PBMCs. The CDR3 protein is CASSLGGGDQPQHF. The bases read TGCGCCAGCAGCTTGGGAGGTGGAGACCAGCCCCAGCATTTT.